This section outlines one TCR beta chain sequence together with its context. The record originates from a study of T cell changes during pregnancy in multiple sclerosis. Using immunoSEQ multiplex PCR, the repertoire was profiled, and TCRdb retains in-frame clones only, with some absent. Among over 85,000 clones, 90% to 95% were seen once, and the ten largest hold under 2%. The V gene's germline CDR1 is SGHAT and CDR2 FQNNGV. The length of the CDR3 is 15 residues. V gave up 1 base and J gave up 6 bases; unmatched junction bases: 0. V gene TRBV11-2 combines with J gene TRBJ2-2, with 12 bases matching TRBD2. The receptor was isolated from a female donor in good health, enrolled as a control in a pregnancy study. This material consisted of peripheral blood, taken after pregnancy. The CDR3 sequence: CASSLASGGAGELFF. CDR3 DNA: TGTGCCAGCAGCTTAGCTAGCGGGGGGGCCGGGGAGCTGTTTTTT.